Presented here are 7 T cell receptor beta chains from one specimen sequenced in a study of T cell responses to AZD1222 COVID-19 vaccine. Sequencing was performed with immunoSEQ multiplex PCR; in TCRdb, only in-frame clones are kept and a portion is missing. The table includes 100,000 to 150,000 clones, 88% detected once. The specimen comprised peripheral blood, sampled on day 0 of MenACWY control vaccination. Source of these receptors: an adult in good health.

The chain uses TRBV28 and TRBJ2-7; 7 bases line up with TRBD1. The CDR3 totals 14 residues. J lost 2 bases, V lost 7 bases, and 8 bases had no gene match. Looked up from germline, CDR1 is MDHEN and CDR2 is SYDVKM. Here the CDR3 DNA reads TGTGCCAGCACCTCACAGGGGAACACCTACGAGCAGTACTTC. Translating it yields CASTSQGNTYEQYF.

The gene calls are TRBV19 and TRBJ1-1, with 8 bases that match TRBD1. J lost 6 bases, V lost 5 bases, and 5 bases had no gene match. The CDR3 spans 13 residues. Germline assignment: CDR1 LNHDA and CDR2 SQIVND (reference sequence). CDR3 sequence (DNA): TGTGCCAGTAGTCAGGACAGGGAGGCTGAAGCTTTCTTT. Translation: CASSQDREAEAFF.

This chain uses TRBV5-1 with TRBJ1-2, with a possible D match to TRBD1 (5 bases). Trimming cost V 2 bases and J 6 bases, with 11 bases left between them. This CDR3 spans 13 amino acids. Germline CDR1 reads SGHRS; CDR2 reads YFSETQ. The CDR3 bases are TGCGCCAGCAGCTTTGGCAGGGCGGATGGCTACACCTTC. Amino acids: CASSFGRADGYTF.

This clone was counted a single time. The CDR3 spells CASSPTSGAGNEQFF. The CDR3 region has the DNA TGTGCCAGCAGTCCTACTAGCGGGGCAGGCAATGAGCAGTTCTTC. The V call is TRBV2, the J call TRBJ2-1; 10 nucleotides align to TRBD2. Germline assignment: CDR1 SNHLY and CDR2 FYNNEI. V dropped 5 bases and J dropped 6; count of bases not matched to a gene: 7. CDR3 size: 15 residues. Full variable domain (rest looked up from reference TRBV2 and TRBJ2-1): EPEVTQTPSHQVTQMGQEVILRCVPISNHLYFYWYRQILGQKVEFLVSFYNNEISEKSEIFDDQFSVERPDGSNFTLKIRSTKLEDSAMYFCASSPTSGAGNEQFFGPGTRLTVL.

V is TRBV18 and J is TRBJ1-6, with TRBD1 matching 8 bases. Germline CDR1 is KGHSH and CDR2 is LQKENI. After removal of 2 bases from V and 5 bases from J, the junction contained 2 bases not matched to a gene. This CDR3 is 15 amino acids long. The CDR3 DNA reads as TGTGCCAGCTCACCATTACAGGGGGATAATTCACCCCTCCACTTT. Translating gives CASSPLQGDNSPLHF.

This clone was picked up one time. The chain combines TRBV4-2 with TRBJ1-2; 7 bases map to TRBD1. The length of the CDR3 is 15 residues. The trim removed 2 bases at V and 6 bases at J, leaving 9 bases unmatched. CDR1 and CDR2 (germline): LGHNA, YNFKEQ. The CDR3 reads CASSQPDRVRDGYTF. CDR3 DNA: TGTGCCAGCAGCCAACCCGACAGGGTACGGGATGGCTACACCTTC.

The chain is built from TRBV5-4 and TRBJ2-7; D perhaps matches TRBD2 (7 bases). The V gene lost 1 base and the J gene lost 7 bases, with 9 bases spanning the gap. The CDR3 is made up of 12 amino acids. Germline V lookup: CDR1 SGHNT, CDR2 YYREEE (reference sequence). The CDR3 DNA sequence: TGTGCCAGCAGCTTGAGGGGGGGGGAGCAGTACTTC. Residues: CASSLRGGEQYF.